This TCR beta chain originates from a study of control samples from healthy donors and cancer patients. Produced via immunoSEQ multiplex PCR; TCRdb's table is partial and in-frame only. The sample includes 90,000 to 150,000 clones, roughly 90% of them seen just once. Germline-derived CDR1 and CDR2 are MNHEY and SMNVEV (reference sequence). V lost 3 bases and J lost 7; bases outside the gene matches: 5. This CDR3 is 13 amino acids long. Input material: blood. The chain uses TRBV27 and TRBJ1-2, with 7 nucleotides matching TRBD1. The clonotype comes from a man in his fifties in good health. The CDR3 protein is CASSFGHRGGYTF. In DNA form, the CDR3 reads TGTGCCAGCAGTTTCGGCCACAGGGGTGGCTACACCTTC.